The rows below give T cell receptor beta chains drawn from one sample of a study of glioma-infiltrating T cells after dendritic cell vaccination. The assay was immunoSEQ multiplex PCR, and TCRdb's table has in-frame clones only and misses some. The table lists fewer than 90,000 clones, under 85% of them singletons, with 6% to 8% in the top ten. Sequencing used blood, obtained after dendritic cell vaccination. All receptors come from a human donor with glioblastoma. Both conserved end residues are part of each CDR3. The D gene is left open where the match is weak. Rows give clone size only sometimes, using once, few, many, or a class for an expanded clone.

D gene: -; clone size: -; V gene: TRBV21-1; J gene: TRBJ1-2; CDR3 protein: CASSKDRGSLLPINYGYTF; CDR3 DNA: TGTGCCAGCAGCAAAGATCGAGGGTCCCTATTACCCATTAACTATGGCTACACCTTC
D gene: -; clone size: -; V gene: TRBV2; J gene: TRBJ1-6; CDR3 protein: CASSEGGTFSLHF; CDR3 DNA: TGTGCCAGCAGTGAAGGAGGCACCTTCTCCCTCCACTTT
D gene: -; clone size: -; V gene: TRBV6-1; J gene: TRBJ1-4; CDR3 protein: CASSEDWLSRSNEKLFF; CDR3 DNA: TGTGCCAGCAGTGAAGATTGGTTGTCGCGTTCTAATGAAAAACTGTTTTTT
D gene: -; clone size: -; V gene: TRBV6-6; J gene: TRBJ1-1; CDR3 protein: CASTMTRYFEAFF; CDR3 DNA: TGTGCCAGCACCATGACACGGTACTTTGAAGCTTTCTTT
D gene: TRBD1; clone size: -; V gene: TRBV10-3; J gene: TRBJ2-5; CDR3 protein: CAISSEWGQGRETQYF; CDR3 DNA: TGTGCCATCAGTAGTGAGTGGGGACAGGGAAGAGAGACCCAGTACTTC
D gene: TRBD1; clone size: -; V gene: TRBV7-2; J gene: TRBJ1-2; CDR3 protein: CASSLGRGNYGYTF; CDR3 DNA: TGTGCCAGCAGCTTAGGCAGGGGGAACTATGGCTACACCTTC
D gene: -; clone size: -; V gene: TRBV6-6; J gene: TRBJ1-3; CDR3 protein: CASILSSAPGNTIYF; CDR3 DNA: TGTGCCAGCATCCTAAGTTCTGCACCTGGAAACACCATATATTTT
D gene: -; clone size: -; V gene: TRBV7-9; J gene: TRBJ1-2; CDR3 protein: CASSLWHGWVDRTNYGYTF; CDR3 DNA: TGTGCCAGCAGCTTGTGGCACGGGTGGGTTGATAGAACTAACTATGGCTACACCTTC
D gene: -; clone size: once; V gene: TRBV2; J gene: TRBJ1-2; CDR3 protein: CASSESGQGLYGYTF; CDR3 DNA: TGTGCCAGCAGTGAATCCGGGCAGGGCCTTTATGGCTACACCTTC
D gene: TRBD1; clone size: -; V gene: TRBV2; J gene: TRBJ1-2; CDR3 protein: CASSERDRGTSCTF; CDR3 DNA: TGTGCCAGCAGTGAAAGGGACAGGGGGACCTCCTGCACCTTC
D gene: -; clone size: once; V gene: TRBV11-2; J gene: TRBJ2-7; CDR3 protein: CASSLAGTLGIHEQYF; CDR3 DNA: TGTGCCAGCAGCTTAGCCGGGACTCTGGGGATCCACGAGCAGTACTTC
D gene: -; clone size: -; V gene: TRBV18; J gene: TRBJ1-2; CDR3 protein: CASSPQGEGSGNYGYTF; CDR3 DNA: TGTGCCAGCTCACCACAGGGGGAAGGCAGCGGAAACTATGGCTACACCTTC
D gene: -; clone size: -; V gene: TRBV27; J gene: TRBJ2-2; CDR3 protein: CASSLFQGLGTGELFF; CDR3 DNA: TGTGCCAGCAGTTTATTTCAGGGGCTTGGCACCGGGGAGCTGTTTTTT
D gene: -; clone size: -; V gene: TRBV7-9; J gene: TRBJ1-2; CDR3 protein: CASSSTVSYGYTF; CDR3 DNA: TGTGCCAGCAGTTCGACAGTCTCCTATGGCTACACCTTC
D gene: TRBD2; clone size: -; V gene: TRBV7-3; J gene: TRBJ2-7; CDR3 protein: CASSLAGGTYEQYF; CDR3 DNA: TGTGCCAGCAGCCTTGCGGGGGGGACCTACGAGCAGTACTTC
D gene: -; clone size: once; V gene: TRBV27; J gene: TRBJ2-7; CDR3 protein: CASSIASSSYEQYF; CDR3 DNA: TGTGCCAGCAGTATAGCCAGTAGCTCCTACGAGCAGTACTTC
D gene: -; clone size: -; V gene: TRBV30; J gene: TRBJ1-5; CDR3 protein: CAWSRDRLGISNQPQHF; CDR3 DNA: TGTGCCTGGAGCCGAGACAGGCTAGGTATCAGCAATCAGCCCCAGCATTTT
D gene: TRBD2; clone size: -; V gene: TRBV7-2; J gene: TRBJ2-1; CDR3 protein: CASETSGGDNEQFF; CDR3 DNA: TGTGCCAGCGAGACTAGCGGGGGGGACAATGAGCAGTTCTTC